What follows is one T cell receptor beta chain and its context. There is no known antigen for this receptor. Base-call qualities are not available, and no considerably larger clone is one nucleotide away. Library prep was done by the immunoSEQ multiplex PCR assay. RNA was extracted from all samples and reverse transcribed into cDNA as template for TCR sequencing. First-strand cDNA was synthesized using SuperScript III with a 2:1 mix of oligo-dT and random hexamers. A synthetic immune receptor repertoire was used to measure amplification bias, and any remaining bias was corrected computationally. The study's own analysis went as follows. Raw reads were preprocessed to remove errors, and CDR3 was defined according to IMGT conventions as the region from the conserved cysteine to phenylalanine. Clonality was calculated as 1 minus Shannon entropy normalized by log2 of the number of productive unique TCRs. Whether each scalp clone was CD4 or CD8 was inferred by checking scalp TCRbeta sequences against the CD4 and CD8 repertoires from sorted blood. TCRdb limited this immuneACCESS table to in-frame rearrangements with V and J called. A share of clones is missing; checked studies link under half to unresolved V genes, and the rest is unexplained. V, J and clone size derive from that table, while D and trimming were established from the DNA sequence. The sample contains more than 7,000 clones, 60% to 85% of them found a single time. The top ten clones comprise approximately 2.7% of the sample.

These data are taken from a study of CD8+ T cells in alopecia areata (dated by TCRdb to between 2018 and 2020). About the full investigation: High-throughput TCRbeta sequencing was used to examine T cell clonal expansion in alopecia areata in both the C3H/HeJ mouse model and human patients. Scalp tissue and sorted CD4+ and CD8+ peripheral blood T cells from patchy and totalis/universalis alopecia areata patients and from healthy controls were covered by human TCRbeta sequencing. Scalp clonality was compared among normal scalp (n=4), patchy alopecia areata scalp (n=8), and alopecia totalis/universalis scalp (n=8). RNA was extracted with the PAXgene miRNA kit for fixed scalp, the miRNeasy kit for PBMCs, and the RNeasy kit for mouse skin. TCRbeta CDR3 regions were amplified by immunoSEQ multiplex PCR using 35 Vbeta forward and 13 Jbeta reverse primers.

V is pared back by 5 bases and J by 5 bases, with 12 bases lying between the germline termini. The CDR3 contains 13 residues, cysteine and phenylalanine counted. Just the 39-base CDR3 DNA is kept, in frame starting at base 1. The germline V gene encodes CDR1 SQVTM and CDR2 ANQGSEA. Overall results and qualifications from the work: Lesional scalp, especially in alopecia totalis/universalis, showed higher clonality and more expanded CD8+ clones than normal scalp, suggesting antigenic drive. Resident alphabeta T cells in normal human skin are also sequenced, complicating scalp TCR repertoire analysis, unlike mouse skin dominated by gammadelta T cells. TCR sequences shared between patients were less clear than in mice, possibly partly because of HLA diversity in the patient population.

CD4+ cells from a few biomarker-study patients were further sorted into CD25+CD127- cells. Peripheral blood and lesional scalp punch biopsies were obtained from patients with alopecia areata. PBMCs were separated by density centrifugation and stained for CD3, CD4 and CD8, after which CD4+ and CD8+ T cells were sorted on a FACSAria. The untreated alopecia areata patients were recruited through a multicenter biomarker study. In this chain, TRBV29-1 is recombined with TRBJ1-4; a confident D gene designation cannot be given. Sequenced material: CD4+ Tregs sorted from blood. This TCR derives from a human donor with alopecia areata. This receptor has the CDR3 CSVSGTLNEKLFF. The bases read TGCAGCGTTTCCGGCACACTAAATGAAAAACTGTTTTTT.